One and the same sample provided the 29 T cell receptor beta chains below, sequenced in a study of type 1 regulatory T cells. These receptors' targets are unknown. In TCRdb, the reads were re-called with MiXCR into one record per CDR3 protein. The profile shows about 68,000 distinct CDR3 sequences, around 60% of them singletons. The source material was cultured T cells, either the whole culture or a sorted T cell fraction (not recorded which). Subset: Tr1-enriched cell product generated in vitro against host alloantigens. Receptors originate from a human donor in good health.

The chain uses TRBV6-5 and TRBJ1-5; D gene unclear. Trimming shortened V by 0 bases and J by 3 bases, and 9 bases separated the two germline ends. CDR1 is MNHEY, CDR2 SVGAGI, per germline. This CDR3 has 15 residues. CDR3 amino acids: CASSYSAGNNQPQHF. As DNA, the CDR3 is TGTGCCAGCAGTTACTCGGCGGGGAACAATCAGCCCCAGCATTTT.

The sample holds a few counts of this clonotype. V gene TRBV7-2 combines with J gene TRBJ2-5, with 7 bases lining up with TRBD1. The CDR3 covers 15 residues. Looked up from germline, CDR1 is SGHTA and CDR2 is FQGNSA. J gave up 4 bases and V 4 bases, and 9 bases lay outside the gene matches. CDR3: CASSSYRGLGETQYF. DNA for the CDR3: TGTGCCAGCAGCTCCTACAGGGGATTAGGAGAGACCCAGTACTTC.

V gene TRBV5-1 combines with J gene TRBJ2-1; TRBD2 is a possible D gene (6 bases). The CDR3 spans 13 residues. The V gene's germline CDR1 is SGHRS and CDR2 YFSETQ. Trimming took 6 bases from V and 6 from J, leaving 13 bases between them. CDR3: CASTSQRVNEQFF. The CDR3 DNA follows: TGCGCCAGCACCTCTCAGCGGGTCAATGAGCAGTTCTTC. Looking up the rest from reference TRBV5-1 and TRBJ2-1 gives the full variable domain: KAGVTQTPRYLIKTRGQQVTLSCSPISGHRSVSWYQQTPGQGLQFLFEYFSETQRNKGNFPGRFSGRQFSNSRSEMNVSTLELGDSALYLCASTSQRVNEQFFGPGTRLTVL.

This chain joins TRBV2 and TRBJ2-3; TRBD2 might be the D (6 bases). Trimming stripped 11 bases from V and 0 bases from J, with 15 bases between. Germline CDR1 is SNHLY and CDR2 is FYNNEI. CDR3 length: 14 residues. CDR3 in amino acids: CAGKISGSTDTQYF. The CDR3 DNA sequence: TGTGCCGGAAAAATTAGCGGAAGCACAGATACGCAGTATTTT. Filled out from reference TRBV2 and TRBJ2-3, the complete variable domain reads EPEVTQTPSHQVTQMGQEVILRCVPISNHLYFYWYRQILGQKVEFLVSFYNNEISEKSEIFDDQFSVERPDGSNFTLKIRSTKLEDSAMYFCAGKISGSTDTQYFGPGTRLTVL.

This sequence joins TRBV5-6 and TRBJ2-4, with 8 bases lining up with TRBD1. CDR1 SGHDT and CDR2 YYEEEE come from the germline V gene. CDR3 length: 14 amino acids. The V segment lost 3 bases and the J segment 6 bases; nucleotides outside the gene matches: 5. The CDR3 nucleotides are TGTGCCAGCAGCTCTCCCGGACAGGGAAACATTCAGTACTTC. This sequence encodes CASSSPGQGNIQYF.

The V call is TRBV20-1, the J call TRBJ2-2; possibly TRBD1 for D (5 bases). V lost 3 bases and J 3 bases, leaving 11 bases between the germline ends. The CDR3 runs 14 residues. CDR1 and CDR2 from the germline V gene are DFQATT and SNEGSKA (reference sequence). The CDR3 loop is CSASIDRYTGELFF. DNA of the CDR3: TGCAGTGCTAGCATCGACAGATACACCGGGGAGCTGTTTTTT.

J is TRBJ1-6 and V is TRBV12-3 or TRBV12-4, with no clear D. V was pared by 1 base and J by 9 bases, with 10 bases between. The CDR3 consists of 14 residues. The CDR3 protein is CASSLDRPASPLHF. CDR3 DNA: TGTGCCAGCAGTTTAGACAGACCGGCTTCACCCCTCCACTTT.

This rearrangement joins TRBV6-2 or TRBV6-3 to TRBJ1-5, with D hard to call. This CDR3 comprises 12 residues. The V gene lost 4 bases and the J gene lost 9 bases, with 10 bases spanning the gap. The V gene's germline CDR1 is MNHEY and CDR2 SVGEGT. The CDR3 sequence: CASSLATGPQHF. As DNA, the CDR3 is TGTGCCAGCAGTTTAGCCACGGGGCCCCAGCATTTT.

Only a few counts were recorded for this clonotype. The chain recombines TRBV2 with TRBJ2-5; the match to TRBD2 covers 7 bases. Germline CDR1 and CDR2: SNHLY and FYNNEI. The CDR3 is 14 amino acids. Trimming cost V 5 bases and J 5 bases; bases outside gene matches: 8. The CDR3 DNA is TGTGCCAGCAGTTTCGGCGGGAGCCAGGAGACCCAGTACTTC. This sequence encodes CASSFGGSQETQYF. The full variable domain, its missing parts supplied by reference TRBV2 and TRBJ2-5, is EPEVTQTPSHQVTQMGQEVILRCVPISNHLYFYWYRQILGQKVEFLVSFYNNEISEKSEIFDDQFSVERPDGSNFTLKIRSTKLEDSAMYFCASSFGGSQETQYFGPGTRLLVL.

V gene TRBV27 combines with J gene TRBJ1-2; 11 bases fit TRBD1. Germline assignment: CDR1 MNHEY and CDR2 SMNVEV (reference sequence). V dropped 5 bases and J dropped 7; count of bases not matched to a gene: 9. This CDR3 contains 15 residues. This CDR3 reads CASSTQGQGDSGYTF. DNA of the CDR3: TGTGCCAGCAGTACCCAGGGACAGGGGGATAGTGGCTACACCTTC.

A few counts support this clonotype. This chain connects TRBV29-1 to TRBJ2-3; 9 bases are shared with TRBD2. V lost 8 bases, J lost 4 bases, and 4 bases stayed unmatched. Looked up from germline, CDR1 is SQVTM and CDR2 is ANQGSEA. The CDR3 is made up of 12 amino acids. The CDR3 here is CSLAGAPDTQYF. The CDR3 bases are TGCAGCTTAGCGGGAGCCCCAGATACGCAGTATTTT.

The V gene is TRBV12-3 or TRBV12-4, the J gene TRBJ2-1; D is ambiguous. The V end was cut by 3 bases, the J end by 12 bases, with 12 bases between. This CDR3 contains 12 residues. The CDR3 region has the DNA TGTGCCAGCAGTTTGCCCCCGGCCGCGCAGTTCTTC. Amino acid sequence: CASSLPPAAQFF.

This chain joins TRBV11-2 and TRBJ2-5, with 7 nucleotides matching TRBD2. With V trimmed by 4 bases and J by 1 base, 3 bases remained unmatched. The CDR3 has 14 amino acids. Germline lookup yields CDR1 SGHAT and CDR2 FQNNGV. The CDR3 protein is CASSYSGGQETQYF. CDR3 sequence (DNA): TGTGCCAGCAGCTACTCGGGAGGCCAAGAGACCCAGTACTTC.

This clonotype came up once. The rearrangement uses TRBV19 and TRBJ2-7; possibly TRBD2 for D (8 bases). Germline CDR1 and CDR2: LNHDA and SQIVND (reference sequence). Trimming stripped 5 bases from V and 7 bases from J, with 24 bases between. This CDR3 spans 16 amino acids. Here the CDR3 DNA reads TGTGCCAGTAGTTCGGGACAGACTAGCGCGGTCTTTGAGCAGTACTTC. This codes for CASSSGQTSAVFEQYF.

The DNA for the CDR3 is TGTGCCAGCTCACCACCTCTCGGGACTAGCGGGAGAGGGGTACTAGCCGAGCAGTACTTC. This encodes CASSPPLGTSGRGVLAEQYF. This sequence joins TRBV18 and TRBJ2-7, with TRBD2 matching over 14 bases. The CDR3 extends over 20 amino acids. V shed 0 bases and J 6 bases; nucleotides not matched to a gene: 16. From germline, CDR1 is KGHSH and CDR2 LQKENI.

This clonotype was seen repeatedly, ten times or more. This chain's CDR3 is CASSVDTGELFF. The CDR3 DNA follows: TGTGCCAGCAGCGTTGACACCGGGGAGCTGTTTTTT. This chain connects TRBV7-2 to TRBJ2-2; no clear D gene. V was pared by 5 bases and J by 3 bases, with 4 bases between. CDR1 and CDR2 (germline): SGHTA, FQGNSA. The CDR3 is made up of 12 amino acids.

The V and J genes are TRBV7-3 and TRBJ2-1; D call uncertain. This CDR3 region has 13 residues. The germline V gene encodes CDR1 SGHTA and CDR2 FQGTGA. Trimming stripped 3 bases from V and 6 bases from J, with 9 bases between. The CDR3: CASSFGRSNEQFF. CDR3 nucleotides: TGTGCCAGCAGCTTTGGCCGGTCCAATGAGCAGTTCTTC.

The J gene is TRBJ1-6, the V gene TRBV20-1; 8 positions match TRBD1. Trimming at V came to 0 bases and at J to 7 bases, leaving 5 bases not matched to a gene. Germline loops: CDR1 DFQATT, CDR2 SNEGSKA (reference sequence). The CDR3 length is 15 residues. CDR3 residues: CSARDMRQGNSPLHF. The CDR3 DNA is TGCAGTGCTAGAGATATGAGACAGGGGAATTCACCCCTCCACTTT.

The CDR3 sequence is CASSGTTGDNEKLFF. The CDR3 DNA sequence: TGTGCCAGCAGCGGTACTACAGGGGACAATGAAAAACTGTTTTTT. The V gene is TRBV5-5, the J gene TRBJ1-4, with 7 nucleotides matching TRBD1. The CDR3 loop spans 15 amino acids. Looked up from germline, CDR1 is SGHKS and CDR2 is YYEKEE (reference sequence). V dropped 4 bases and J dropped 5; count of bases not matched to a gene: 8.

The chain uses TRBV5-1 and TRBJ2-1; 7 bases are a match to TRBD2. V trimming: 0 bases; J trimming: 8 bases; junction bases outside the gene matches: 8. CDR3 length: 15 amino acids. The germline V gene has CDR1 SGHRS and CDR2 YFSETQ. CDR3 bases: TGCGCCAGCAGCTTGGGTGGACTAGGGTTAGATGAGCAGTTCTTC. Translating it yields CASSLGGLGLDEQFF.

The chain carries TRBV28 and TRBJ2-3; TRBD2 matches 13 bases. The CDR3 has 13 residues. Germline-derived CDR1 and CDR2 are MDHEN and SYDVKM. The V segment lost 4 bases and the J segment 9 bases; nucleotides outside the gene matches: 1. The CDR3 region has the DNA TGTGCCAGCAGTTCGGGACTAGCGGGAACGCAGTATTTT. The encoded protein is CASSSGLAGTQYF.

The rearrangement joins TRBV20-1 to TRBJ2-7; the D gene could be TRBD1 or TRBD2 (6 bases each). The CDR3 length is 11 residues. Germline V gives CDR1 DFQATT, CDR2 SNEGSKA (reference sequence). The CDR3 region is CSAGGKYEQYF. Written as DNA, the CDR3 is TGCAGCGCCGGGGGCAAATACGAGCAGTACTTC.

The V and J genes are TRBV5-1 and TRBJ2-1; 9 positions agree with TRBD1. Unmatched junction bases numbered 7, after V lost 4 bases and J lost 8 bases. The CDR3 has 14 amino acids. Germline V lookup: CDR1 SGHRS, CDR2 YFSETQ. The DNA of the CDR3 is TGCGCCAGCAGCGTTGGACAGGGGTTAGATGAGCAGTTCTTC. It codes for CASSVGQGLDEQFF.

This chain links TRBV5-4 with TRBJ2-7; D is undetermined. The V end lost 4 bases, the J end lost 5 bases, and 16 bases lay between the germline ends. CDR1 is SGHNT, CDR2 YYREEE, per germline (reference sequence). The CDR3 loop spans 14 amino acids. CDR3 in DNA: TGTGCCAGCAGCCGCGGCTGGGCGGCTGACGAGCAGTACTTC. Translated, it gives CASSRGWAADEQYF.

The rearrangement uses TRBV12-3 or TRBV12-4 and TRBJ2-7; 8 bases fit TRBD2. V shed 4 bases, J shed 2 bases, and the junction held 4 bases outside the gene matches. This CDR3 has 14 amino acids. Here the CDR3 reads CASSSGLVAYEQYF. CDR3 in DNA: TGTGCCAGCAGTTCGGGACTAGTCGCCTACGAGCAGTACTTC.

This CDR3 reads CASSLAGDLNTEAFF. CDR3 DNA sequence: TGTGCCAGCAGCTTAGCCGGAGACTTAAACACTGAAGCTTTCTTT. The gene calls are TRBV7-9 and TRBJ1-1, with D uncertain. V gave up 0 bases and J gave up 2 bases, with 10 bases separating them. CDR1 and CDR2 from the germline V gene are SEHNR and FQNEAQ (reference sequence). CDR3 length: 15 amino acids.

The chain couples TRBV7-3 to TRBJ2-3, with 7 positions matching TRBD2. This CDR3 has 13 amino acids. CDR1 and CDR2 (germline): SGHTA, FQGTGA. With 5 bases clipped from V and 5 bases from J, the junction kept 4 bases outside the gene matches. The CDR3 DNA follows: TGTGCCAGCAGCGGGGCGGGGGTAGATACGCAGTATTTT. Translating it yields CASSGAGVDTQYF.

The V call is TRBV19, the J call TRBJ2-7; 11 bases fit TRBD2. This CDR3 is built from 16 residues. V lost 6 bases, J lost 3 bases, and 10 bases stayed unmatched. Germline CDR1 reads LNHDA; CDR2 reads SQIVND (reference sequence). The CDR3 is CASRDTRLAGNYEQYF. The CDR3 DNA reads as TGTGCCAGTAGGGACACTAGACTAGCGGGGAACTACGAGCAGTACTTC. The variable domain in full, with the rest retrieved from reference TRBV19 and TRBJ2-7, is DGGITQSPKYLFRKEGQNVTLSCEQNLNHDAMYWYRQDPGQGLRLIYYSQIVNDFQKGDIAEGYSVSREKKESFPLTVTSAQKNPTAFYLCASRDTRLAGNYEQYFGPGTRLTVT.

The chain has TRBV6-2 or TRBV6-3 and TRBJ2-3; 7 nucleotides match TRBD2. The J segment lost 0 bases and the V segment lost 4 bases, leaving 4 bases of the junction unmatched. The germline V gene encodes CDR1 MNHEY and CDR2 SVGEGT. The CDR3 length is 15 residues. The DNA for the CDR3 is TGTGCCAGCAGTTGGGACTACGGTAGCACAGATACGCAGTATTTT. Amino acids: CASSWDYGSTDTQYF.